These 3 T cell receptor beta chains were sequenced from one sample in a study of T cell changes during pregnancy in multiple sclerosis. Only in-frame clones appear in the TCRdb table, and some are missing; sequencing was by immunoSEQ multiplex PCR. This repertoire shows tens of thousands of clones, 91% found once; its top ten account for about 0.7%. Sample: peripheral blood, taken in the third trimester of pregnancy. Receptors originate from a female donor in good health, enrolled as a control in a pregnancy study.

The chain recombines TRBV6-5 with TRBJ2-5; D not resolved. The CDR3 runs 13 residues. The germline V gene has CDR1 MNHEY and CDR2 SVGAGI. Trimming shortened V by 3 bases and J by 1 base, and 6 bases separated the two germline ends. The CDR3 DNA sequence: TGTGCCAGCAGTTATAATAGCCAAGAGACCCAGTACTTC. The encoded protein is CASSYNSQETQYF.

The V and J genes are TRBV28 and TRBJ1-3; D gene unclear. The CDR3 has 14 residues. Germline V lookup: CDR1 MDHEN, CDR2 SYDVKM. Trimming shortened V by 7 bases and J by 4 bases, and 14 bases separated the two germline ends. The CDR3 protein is CASTSMLVGNTIYF. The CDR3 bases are TGTGCCAGCACCTCGATGCTAGTCGGAAACACCATATATTTT.

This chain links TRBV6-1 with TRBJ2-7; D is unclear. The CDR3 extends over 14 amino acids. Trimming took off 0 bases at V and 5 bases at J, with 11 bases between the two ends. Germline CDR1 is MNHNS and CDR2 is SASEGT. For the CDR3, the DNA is TGTGCCAGCAGTGAAGCTGTGAACTCAAACGAGCAGTACTTC. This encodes CASSEAVNSNEQYF.